One sample yielded the 9 T cell receptor beta chains listed below, sequenced in a study of beta chain features in type 1 diabetes (dated by TCRdb to 2016 to 2018). Receptor amplification or capture employed the immunoSEQ multiplex PCR assay. All of the isolated RNA was reverse transcribed with the High Capacity cDNA Reverse Transcription Kit, so expressed TCRB transcripts were sequenced. Sourced from immuneACCESS, this table was stored by TCRdb with only in-frame sequences that have V and J called. A share of the clones is absent; for the studies checked, an unresolved V gene accounts for under half, and the remainder has no known explanation. The sample table lists 150,000 to 180,000 clones, 8.5% to 14% of them with a count of one. The ten most abundant clones make up around 2% of the sample. Sequencing used central memory CD4+ T cells from blood. These receptors all stem from a man between 18 and 35 years old in good health.

In its sample, this clone was seen a few times. DNA of the CDR3: TGTGCCAGCAGCCCTAGCGGGGGGGCTAAAGAGACCCAGTACTTC. As protein: CASSPSGGAKETQYF. The V gene is TRBV7-2, the J gene TRBJ2-5; 12 nucleotides agree with TRBD2. This CDR3 is built from 15 residues. The germline CDR1 and CDR2 sequences are SGHTA and FQGNSA. With 5 bases clipped from V and 3 bases from J, the junction kept 4 bases outside the gene matches.

V gene TRBV5-1 combines with J gene TRBJ1-2; possible D gene TRBD1, 5 bases. CDR1 is SGHRS and CDR2 is YFSETQ in the germline V gene. The CDR3 spans 14 residues. V lost 0 bases to trimming and J lost 4 bases, with 10 bases between them. CDR3 coding DNA: TGCGCCAGCAGCTTGGAGCTCAGGGCCTATGGCTACACCTTC. Its translation: CASSLELRAYGYTF.

In its sample, this clone was seen a few times. The rearrangement links TRBV5-4 to TRBJ2-1, with 8 bases aligning to TRBD2. From germline, CDR1 is SGHNT and CDR2 YYREEE (reference sequence). CDR3 size: 18 residues. Trimming removed 0 bases from V and 0 bases from J; junction bases left unmatched: 8. The CDR3 bases are TGTGCCAGCAGCTTGGCCGGGGGGGCACACTACTCCTACAATGAGCAGTTCTTC. Translation: CASSLAGGAHYSYNEQFF.

There are a few counts of this clone. The chain joins TRBV7-3 to TRBJ1-1; 7 bases are a match to TRBD1. CDR1 and CDR2 from the germline V gene are SGHTA and FQGTGA. CDR3 length: 14 amino acids. V gave up 6 bases and J gave up 0 bases; unmatched junction bases: 4. The DNA of the CDR3 is TGTGCCAGCAGGGTGACAGGGATGAACACTGAAGCTTTCTTT. Its translation: CASRVTGMNTEAFF.

This clone was seen a few times. This rearrangement joins TRBV25-1 to TRBJ1-1, with D perhaps TRBD1 (6 bases). CDR1 and CDR2 from the germline V gene are MGHDK and SYGVNS. V shed 5 bases and J shed 5 bases, with 18 bases lying between them. The CDR3 is made up of 15 amino acids. The CDR3 protein is CASSPRQALVTEAFF. The CDR3 DNA reads as TGTGCCAGCAGTCCTCGACAGGCTTTAGTAACTGAAGCTTTCTTT.

This sequence joins TRBV7-2 and TRBJ2-2, with D possibly called TRBD1 or TRBD2 (5 bases each). The CDR3 runs to 16 residues. The germline V and J ends were trimmed by 5 bases and 1 base, with 14 bases remaining between them. Germline loops: CDR1 SGHTA, CDR2 FQGNSA. The DNA of the CDR3 is TGTGCCAGCAGCGGGGCCGGGACGAGGAACACCGGGGAGCTGTTTTTT. It yields the protein CASSGAGTRNTGELFF.

In nucleotides, the CDR3 is TGTGCCAGCAGTTTAAGGCTGAATAGCAATCAGCCCCAGCATTTT. It specifies CASSLRLNSNQPQHF. J is TRBJ1-5 and V is TRBV28; D ambiguous. Germline V gives CDR1 MDHEN, CDR2 SYDVKM. The CDR3 runs to 15 residues. V lost 2 bases and J lost 0, with 8 bases in between.

This clone was observed a handful of times. The CDR3 DNA sequence: TGTGCCAGCATCCCCTCACGGGGGGGACACCCCACAGATACGCAGTATTTT. Translating it yields CASIPSRGGHPTDTQYF. The chain combines TRBV28 with TRBJ2-3; 8 nucleotides line up with TRBD2. Germline assignment: CDR1 MDHEN and CDR2 SYDVKM. Trimming removed 7 bases from V and 2 bases from J; junction bases left unmatched: 14. The length of the CDR3 is 17 residues.

The CDR3 region is CASSFGQIAKNIQYF. The CDR3 DNA reads TGTGCCAGCAGCTTTGGGCAGATAGCCAAAAACATTCAGTACTTC. The chain employs TRBV5-6 and TRBJ2-4, with D hard to call. The CDR3 extends over 15 amino acids. V was pared by 2 bases and J by 0 bases, with 9 bases between. CDR1 is SGHDT, CDR2 YYEEEE, per germline.